This record concerns one TCR beta chain sequence. V lost 0 bases and J lost 4; bases outside the gene matches: 3. The CDR3 covers 15 residues. Germline V gene sequence: CDR1 SGHTS, CDR2 YDEGEE. This sample is part of a study of molecular identifiers for immune sequencing clone quantification. In the study overall: Replicate experiments divided RNA from roughly 20,000 or 100,000 naive CD8 cells into five parts and sequenced four.

TCRdb passed the PCR reads through MiXCR, listing each CDR3 protein once. The sample records 600,000 to 650,000 distinct CDR3 sequences, just under 20% being singletons. A CD8+CD4-CCR7+CD45RA+ phenotype served as the sorting definition for naive CD8 T cells. The TCR was taken from a human donor in good health. Some libraries in this study had Jurkat cell RNA spiked in. V and J are TRBV5-8 and TRBJ2-2, with TRBD1 matching 7 bases. Sequencing was carried out using naive CD8+ T cells from blood, with Jurkat cell RNA spiked in. As for subset: FACS-sorted CD8+CD4-CCR7+CD45RA+ naive T cells. CDR3 DNA sequence: TGTGCCAGCAGCTTGGGACAGGGCCTCACCGGGGAGCTGTTTTTT. Translated, it gives CASSLGQGLTGELFF.